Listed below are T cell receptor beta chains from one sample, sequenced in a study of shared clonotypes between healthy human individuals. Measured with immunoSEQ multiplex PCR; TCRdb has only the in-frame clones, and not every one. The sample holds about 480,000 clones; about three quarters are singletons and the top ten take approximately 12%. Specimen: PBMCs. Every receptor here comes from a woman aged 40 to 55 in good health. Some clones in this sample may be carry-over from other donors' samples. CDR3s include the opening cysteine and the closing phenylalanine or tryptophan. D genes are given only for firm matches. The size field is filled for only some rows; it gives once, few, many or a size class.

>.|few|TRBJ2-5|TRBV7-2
CASSRLPGLLVVETQYF
TGTGCCAGCAGCCGGCTCCCTGGACTACTAGTGGTGGAGACCCAGTACTTC
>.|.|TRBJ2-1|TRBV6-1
CASSEAARYNEQFF
TGTGCCAGCAGTGAAGCAGCTAGGTACAATGAGCAGTTCTTC
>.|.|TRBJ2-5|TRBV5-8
CASSLGRQGETQYF
TGTGCCAGCAGCTTGGGGCGGCAGGGGGAGACCCAGTACTTC
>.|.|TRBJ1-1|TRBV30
CAWTPTEANTEAFF
TGTGCCTGGACCCCCACCGAGGCGAACACTGAAGCTTTCTTT
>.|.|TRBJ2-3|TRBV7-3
CASSFSIAAWSTDTQYF
TGTGCCAGCAGCTTCAGTATAGCGGCATGGTCCACAGATACGCAGTATTTT
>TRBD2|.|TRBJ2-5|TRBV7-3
CASSIQSGRPPETQYF
TGTGCCAGCAGCATTCAAAGCGGGAGGCCGCCAGAGACCCAGTACTTC
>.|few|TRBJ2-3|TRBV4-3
CASSQGGYREDTQYF
TGCGCCAGCAGCCAAGGCGGTTACAGGGAAGATACGCAGTATTTT
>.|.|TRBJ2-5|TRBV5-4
CASSLVGNQETQYF
TGTGCCAGCAGCTTGGTGGGGAACCAAGAGACCCAGTACTTC
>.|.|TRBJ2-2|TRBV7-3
CASSPRAYTGELFF
TGTGCCAGCAGCCCTAGGGCGTACACCGGGGAGCTGTTTTTT
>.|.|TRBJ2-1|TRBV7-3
CASSSPGLPGGDEQFF
TGTGCCAGCAGCTCCCCAGGACTCCCGGGTGGGGATGAGCAGTTCTTC
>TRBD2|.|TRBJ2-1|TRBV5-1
CASSPGGASLRAYNEQFF
TGCGCCAGCAGCCCGGGGGGAGCATCTTTAAGGGCCTACAATGAGCAGTTCTTC
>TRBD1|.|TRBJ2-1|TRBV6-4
CASSEDRGPSYNEQFF
TGTGCCAGCAGTGAGGACAGGGGGCCCAGCTACAATGAGCAGTTCTTC
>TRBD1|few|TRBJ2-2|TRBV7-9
CASSQSRDSANTGELFF
TGTGCCAGCAGCCAATCACGGGACAGTGCGAACACCGGGGAGCTGTTTTTT
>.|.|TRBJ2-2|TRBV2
CASRGDTTGELFF
TGTGCCAGCAGGGGGGACACCACCGGGGAGCTGTTTTTT
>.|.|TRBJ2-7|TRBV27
CASSLFSRQAYEQYF
TGTGCCAGCAGTTTATTTAGTCGACAGGCCTACGAGCAGTACTTC
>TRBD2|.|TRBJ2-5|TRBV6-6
CASSYGGRAEETQYF
TGTGCCAGCAGTTACGGCGGGAGGGCCGAGGAGACCCAGTACTTC
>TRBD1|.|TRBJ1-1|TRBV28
CASTLGQLNTEAFF
TGTGCCAGCACCCTGGGACAGTTAAACACTGAAGCTTTCTTT
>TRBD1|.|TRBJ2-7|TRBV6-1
CASSGGTGHEQYF
TGTGCCAGCAGTGGGGGGACAGGGCACGAGCAGTACTTC
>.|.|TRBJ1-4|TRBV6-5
CASSLRAGKLFF
TGTGCCAGCAGCCTCCGAGCCGGAAAACTGTTTTTT
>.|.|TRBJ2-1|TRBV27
CASSYASSYNEQFF
TGTGCCAGCAGTTACGCAAGCTCCTACAATGAGCAGTTCTTC
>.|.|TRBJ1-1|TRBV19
CASSIGSGRNTEAFF
TGTGCCAGTAGTATTGGGTCGGGCAGGAACACTGAAGCTTTCTTT
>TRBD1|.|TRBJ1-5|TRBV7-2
CASSLEQGRNQPQHF
TGTGCCAGCAGCTTAGAACAGGGGCGAAATCAGCCCCAGCATTTT
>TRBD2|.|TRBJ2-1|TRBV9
CASSVDSGTSGPYNEQFF
TGTGCCAGCAGCGTCGATAGCGGGACTAGCGGGCCTTACAATGAGCAGTTCTTC
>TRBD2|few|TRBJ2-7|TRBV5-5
CASSSTSGHYEQYF
TGTGCCAGCAGCTCGACTAGCGGACACTACGAGCAGTACTTC
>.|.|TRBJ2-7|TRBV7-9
CASSLAGGPGRSSYEQYF
TGTGCCAGCAGCTTAGCAGGTGGGCCGGGAAGGAGCTCCTACGAGCAGTACTTC
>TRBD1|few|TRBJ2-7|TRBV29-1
CSVRGFTGDEQYF
TGCAGCGTTCGGGGATTTACAGGGGACGAGCAGTACTTC
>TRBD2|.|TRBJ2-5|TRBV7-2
CASSLGTSDPGSETQYF
TGTGCCAGCAGCTTAGGGACTAGCGATCCGGGGTCAGAGACCCAGTACTTC
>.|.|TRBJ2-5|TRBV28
CASSSRRQEQETQYF
TGTGCCAGCAGTTCAAGACGACAAGAGCAAGAGACCCAGTACTTC
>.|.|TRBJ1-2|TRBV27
CASSPRGQFYGYTF
TGTGCCAGCAGTCCGCGGGGGCAATTCTATGGCTACACCTTC
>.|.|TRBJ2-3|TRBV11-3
CASSLGRGADTQYF
TGTGCCAGCAGCTTAGGGAGGGGTGCAGATACGCAGTATTTT
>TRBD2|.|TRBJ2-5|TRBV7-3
CASSSGLAGEVGQETQYF
TGTGCCAGCAGCTCGGGACTAGCGGGAGAGGTTGGCCAAGAGACCCAGTACTTC
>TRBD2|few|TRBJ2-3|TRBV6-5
CASSGLAGSPDTQYF
TGTGCCAGCAGTGGATTAGCGGGATCCCCAGATACGCAGTATTTT
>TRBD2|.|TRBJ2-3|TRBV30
CAWRTSGTSDTQYF
TGTGCCTGGAGAACTAGCGGGACCTCAGATACGCAGTATTTT
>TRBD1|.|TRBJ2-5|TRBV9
CASSVGGQGGSQETQYF
TGTGCCAGCAGCGTAGGAGGACAGGGGGGTAGTCAAGAGACCCAGTACTTC
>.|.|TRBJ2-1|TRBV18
CASSPSTSSRSNEQFF
TGTGCCAGCTCACCATCAACCAGCAGCCGATCCAATGAGCAGTTCTTC
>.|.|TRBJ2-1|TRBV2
CASGGSYNEQFF
TGTGCCAGCGGGGGCTCCTACAATGAGCAGTTCTTC
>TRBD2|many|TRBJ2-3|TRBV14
CASSQGSGGSTDTQYF
TGTGCCAGCAGCCAAGGAAGCGGGGGGAGCACAGATACGCAGTATTTT
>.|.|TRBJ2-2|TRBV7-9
CASSLARESGELFF
TGTGCCAGCAGCTTAGCCAGGGAGTCCGGGGAGCTGTTTTTT
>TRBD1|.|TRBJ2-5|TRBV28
CASSTRTGTRETQYF
TGTGCCAGCAGTACCAGGACAGGGACGAGGGAGACCCAGTACTTC
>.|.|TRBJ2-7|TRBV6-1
CASSDGYEQYF
TGTGCCAGCAGTGATGGCTACGAGCAGTACTTC
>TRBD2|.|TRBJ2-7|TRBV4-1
CASSSSGRFYEQYF
TGCGCCAGCAGTAGTAGCGGGAGGTTCTACGAGCAGTACTTC
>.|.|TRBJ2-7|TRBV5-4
CASSWGTRTYEQYF
TGTGCCAGCAGCTGGGGGACCCGAACCTACGAGCAGTACTTC
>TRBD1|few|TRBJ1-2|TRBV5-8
CASSLQGADGYTF
TGTGCCAGCAGCTTACAGGGGGCGGATGGCTACACCTTC
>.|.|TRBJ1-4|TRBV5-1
CASSSSAGATNEKLFF
TGCGCCAGCAGCTCCTCGGCCGGCGCAACTAATGAAAAACTGTTTTTT
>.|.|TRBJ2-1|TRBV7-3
CASSRDTGSYNEQFF
TGTGCCAGCAGCCGGGACACCGGCTCCTACAATGAGCAGTTCTTC
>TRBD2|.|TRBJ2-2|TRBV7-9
CASSPLAGFWDTGELFF
TGTGCCAGCAGTCCTCTAGCGGGATTTTGGGACACCGGGGAGCTGTTTTTT
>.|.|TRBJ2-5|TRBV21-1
CASSKTGEVPQETQYF
TGTGCCAGCAGCAAGACAGGGGAGGTCCCCCAAGAGACCCAGTACTTC
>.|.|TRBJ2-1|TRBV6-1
CASSNAGIYNEQFF
TGTGCCAGCAGTAACGCGGGAATCTACAATGAGCAGTTCTTC
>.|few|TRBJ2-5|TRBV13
CASSLALIGGGQEETQYF
TGTGCCAGCAGCTTAGCTCTTATCGGGGGAGGACAAGAAGAGACCCAGTACTTC
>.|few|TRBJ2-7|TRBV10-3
CAISENPPGHRSYEQYF
TGTGCCATCAGTGAGAATCCTCCGGGGCATCGCTCTTACGAGCAGTACTTC
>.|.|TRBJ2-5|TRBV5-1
CASSLSEGGETQYF
TGCGCCAGCAGCTTGTCTGAGGGGGGAGAGACCCAGTACTTC
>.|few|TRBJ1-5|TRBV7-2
CASSPRGDQPQHF
TGTGCCAGCAGCCCCCGAGGGGATCAGCCCCAGCATTTT
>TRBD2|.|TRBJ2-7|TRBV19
CASKTTSDTYEQYF
TGTGCCAGTAAAACGACTAGCGACACCTACGAGCAGTACTTC
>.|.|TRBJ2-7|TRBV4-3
CASSQAFGYEQYF
TGCGCCAGCAGCCAAGCCTTTGGCTACGAGCAGTACTTC
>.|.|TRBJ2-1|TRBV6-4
CASSDSWLAEQFF
TGTGCCAGCAGTGACTCGTGGCTAGCGGAGCAGTTCTTC
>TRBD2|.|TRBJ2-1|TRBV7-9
CASSPRRGGPHNEQFF
TGTGCCAGCAGCCCCCGGAGGGGAGGGCCCCACAATGAGCAGTTCTTC